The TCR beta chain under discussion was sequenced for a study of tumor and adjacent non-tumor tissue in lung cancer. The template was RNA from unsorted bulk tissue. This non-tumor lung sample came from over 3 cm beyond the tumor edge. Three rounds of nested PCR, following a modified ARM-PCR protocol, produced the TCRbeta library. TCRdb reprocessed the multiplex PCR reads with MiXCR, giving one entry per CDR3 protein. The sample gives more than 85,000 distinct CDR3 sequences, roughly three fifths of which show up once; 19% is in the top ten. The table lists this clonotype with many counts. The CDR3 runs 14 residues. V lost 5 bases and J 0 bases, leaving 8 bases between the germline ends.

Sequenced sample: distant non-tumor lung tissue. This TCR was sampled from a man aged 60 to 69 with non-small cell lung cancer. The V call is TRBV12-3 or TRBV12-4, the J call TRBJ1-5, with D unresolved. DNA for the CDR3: TGTGCCAGCAGTCCACAGCTTAGCAATCAGCCCCAGCATTTT. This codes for CASSPQLSNQPQHF.